This T cell receptor beta chain was identified during a study of blood T cell repertoires in COVID-19. Between the trimmed V and J ends, which lost 11 bases and 5 bases, there was a span of 10 bases. The CDR3 extends over 12 amino acids. The germline CDR1 and CDR2 sequences are LNHNV and YYDKDF (reference sequence). Assay: immunoSEQ multiplex PCR; the TCRdb copy retains only in-frame clones and omits some. The sample holds roughly 250,000 clones; roughly 87% are singletons and the top ten take over 6%. Which cohort a participant joined came from the clinical history participants gave. The specimen sequenced was PBMCs or T cells enriched from blood (not recorded which). This chain uses TRBV15 with TRBJ1-6; TRBD1 might be the D (6 bases). This receptor was taken from a woman in her twenties or thirties with acute COVID-19. CDR3 coding DNA: TGTGCCGTCGGACAGAATAATTCACCCCTCCACTTT. It translates to CAVGQNNSPLHF.